These 14 T cell receptor beta chains were sequenced from one sample in a study of OX40 agonist ivuxolimab in advanced cancers. The data were produced by immunoSEQ multiplex PCR, yet TCRdb's version contains in-frame clones alone and is incomplete. The table lists 70,000 to 80,000 clones, roughly 85% of them singletons, with about a sixth in the top ten. The material was CD4+ or CD8+ T cells sorted from blood, obtained in a trial of the OX40 agonist ivuxolimab. The receptors were gathered from an adult with an advanced solid tumor such as melanoma, head and neck, liver or kidney cancer.

The rearrangement links TRBV5-1 to TRBJ2-1, with D perhaps matching TRBD1 or TRBD2 (5 bases each). The V end lost 0 bases, the J end lost 5 bases, and 12 bases lay between the germline ends. The CDR3 extends over 15 amino acids. Per the germline V gene, CDR1 is SGHRS and CDR2 is YFSETQ. CDR3 region: CASSLGAGTNNEQFF. As DNA, the CDR3 is TGCGCCAGCAGCTTGGGAGCCGGGACGAACAATGAGCAGTTCTTC.

J is TRBJ2-7 and V is TRBV19, with 8 bases matching TRBD2. CDR1 is LNHDA, CDR2 SQIVND, per germline (reference sequence). The J segment lost 7 bases and the V segment lost 11 bases, leaving 16 bases of the junction unmatched. The length of the CDR3 is 14 residues. The chain's CDR3 is CAAGLPGLVAEQYF. CDR3 bases: TGTGCCGCCGGCCTCCCGGGACTAGTTGCGGAGCAGTACTTC. The full variable domain, its missing parts supplied by reference TRBV19 and TRBJ2-7, is DGGITQSPKYLFRKEGQNVTLSCEQNLNHDAMYWYRQDPGQGLRLIYYSQIVNDFQKGDIAEGYSVSREKKESFPLTVTSAQKNPTAFYLCAAGLPGLVAEQYFGPGTRLTVT.

The V call is TRBV5-1, the J call TRBJ2-7, with TRBD2 matching 7 bases. V dropped 2 bases and J dropped 2; count of bases not matched to a gene: 4. CDR1 is SGHRS, CDR2 YFSETQ, per germline. The CDR3 consists of 14 residues. CDR3 residues: CASSFTSATYEQYF. Written as DNA, the CDR3 is TGCGCCAGCAGCTTTACTAGCGCAACCTACGAGCAGTACTTC.

The J gene is TRBJ2-1, the V gene TRBV12-5; weak D call: TRBD2 (5 bases). The CDR3 sequence is 15 residues long. Germline CDR1 reads LGHNT; CDR2 reads FRNRAP. The V gene lost 6 bases and the J gene lost 6 bases, with 18 bases spanning the gap. CDR3 sequence: CASGSYRLGGNEQFF. The CDR3 DNA reads TGTGCTAGTGGATCTTATAGGCTTGGAGGCAATGAGCAGTTCTTC.

The rearrangement joins TRBV18 to TRBJ2-1; D is uncertain. The length of the CDR3 is 14 residues. In germline, CDR1 is KGHSH, CDR2 LQKENI. V was shortened by 3 bases and J by 8 bases, with 14 bases between the two germline ends. The CDR3 DNA sequence: TGTGCCAGCTCACCGGCAGGACCGTGGGATGAGCAGTTCTTC. This gives the protein CASSPAGPWDEQFF.

CDR3 sequence reads: CASSRLTGGIYEQYF. The CDR3 DNA sequence: TGTGCCAGCAGTAGATTAACAGGGGGAATATACGAGCAGTACTTC. V is TRBV28 and J is TRBJ2-5; 8 bases fit TRBD1. The DNA end lines up better with TRBJ2-7; the J call may be wrong. The germline gives CDR1 MDHEN, CDR2 SYDVKM. This CDR3 contains 15 residues.

The CDR3 DNA reads TGCAGTGCATCGGAGTACAATGAGCAGTTCTTC. Translating it yields CSASEYNEQFF. The V gene is TRBV20-1, the J gene TRBJ2-1; no definite D call. The germline CDR1 and CDR2 sequences are DFQATT and SNEGSKA (reference sequence). The germline V and J ends were trimmed by 6 bases and 4 bases, with 7 bases remaining between them. The CDR3 loop spans 11 amino acids.

J is TRBJ1-1 and V is TRBV7-9, with 7 bases aligning to TRBD1. V was clipped by 10 bases and J by 1 base; unmatched bases: 6. Germline loops: CDR1 SEHNR, CDR2 FQNEAQ (reference sequence). This CDR3 contains 13 residues. CDR3 amino acids: CATQGQTNTEAFF. Here the CDR3 DNA reads TGTGCCACCCAGGGACAGACGAACACTGAAGCTTTCTTT.

The rearrangement uses TRBV6-4 and TRBJ2-3; TRBD2 matches 9 bases. The CDR3 spans 16 residues. Germline V gene data show CDR1 as MRHNA and CDR2 as SNTAGT. Germline trimming cut 4 bases from V and 3 bases from J; bases unmatched to any gene: 8. CDR3 DNA sequence: TGTGCCAGCAGTGTGGTAGCGGGAGCTGGAACAGATACGCAGTATTTT. This encodes CASSVVAGAGTDTQYF.

The chain has TRBV28 and TRBJ2-7, with D possibly TRBD2 on 5 matching bases. Per the germline V gene, CDR1 is MDHEN and CDR2 is SYDVKM. The CDR3 loop spans 11 amino acids. Trimming took 7 bases from V and 4 from J, leaving 8 bases between them. Written as DNA, the CDR3 is TGTGCCAGCACAGAGCGGTACGAGCAGTACTTC. It specifies CASTERYEQYF. Combining the CDR3 with reference TRBV28 and TRBJ2-7 gives the whole variable domain DVKVTQSSRYLVKRTGEKVFLECVQDMDHENMFWYRQDPGLGLRLIYFSYDVKMKEKGDIPEGYSVSREKKERFSLILESASTNQTSMYLCASTERYEQYFGPGTRLTVT.

J is TRBJ2-3 and V is TRBV18; 8 bases match TRBD1. Germline V gene lookup returns CDR1 KGHSH and CDR2 LQKENI. The J segment lost 4 bases and the V segment lost 7 bases, leaving 10 bases of the junction unmatched. This CDR3 is built from 15 residues. CDR3 loop: CASLGPDRVSDTQYF. The CDR3 coding sequence is TGTGCCAGCTTGGGGCCGGACAGGGTGTCAGATACGCAGTATTTT. The variable domain in full, with the rest retrieved from reference TRBV18 and TRBJ2-3, is NAGVMQNPRHLVRRRGQEARLRCSPMKGHSHVYWYRQLPEEGLKFMVYLQKENIIDESGMPKERFSAEFPKEGPSILRIQQVVRGDSAAYFCASLGPDRVSDTQYFGPGTRLTVL.

The V call is TRBV19, the J call TRBJ2-1, with 10 bases aligning to TRBD1. The germline gives CDR1 LNHDA, CDR2 SQIVND (reference sequence). Losses at the gene ends were 5 bases for V and 2 bases for J; bases not matched to a gene: 6. The length of the CDR3 is 16 residues. The CDR3 reads CASSALGQGAYNEQFF. The CDR3 DNA reads as TGTGCCAGTAGTGCACTCGGACAGGGGGCCTACAATGAGCAGTTCTTC.

A few counts support this clone. The genes are TRBV19 and TRBJ1-1; D ambiguous. From germline, CDR1 is LNHDA and CDR2 SQIVND (reference sequence). Deletions cut 0 bases from V and 6 bases from J, with 11 bases between. The CDR3 is 14 residues long. The CDR3 loop reads CASSIDQRRPEAFF. The CDR3 nucleotides are TGTGCCAGTAGTATAGATCAAAGAAGGCCTGAAGCTTTCTTT.

The V gene is TRBV28, the J gene TRBJ1-1, with 9 bases matching TRBD1. With 5 bases clipped from V and 3 bases from J, the junction kept 7 bases outside the gene matches. Looked up from germline, CDR1 is MDHEN and CDR2 is SYDVKM. This CDR3 has 15 amino acids. The CDR3 loop is CASSPWTGADTEAFF. DNA for the CDR3: TGTGCCAGCAGTCCGTGGACAGGGGCGGACACTGAAGCTTTCTTT.